This T cell receptor (beta chain) was retrieved from a study of blood T cell repertoires in COVID-19. Study in general: Acute and convalescent COVID-19 specimens originated in the United States, Italy and Spain. Sources were T cells, B-cell-depleted T cells, or PBMCs; the material itself was cDNA or gDNA.

V was pared by 0 bases and J by 8 bases, with 25 bases between. This CDR3 contains 19 residues. Looked up from germline, CDR1 is LGHNA and CDR2 is YNFKEQ. Assay used: immunoSEQ multiplex PCR; TCRdb lists only in-frame clones, some missing. The top ten hold roughly 24% of the sample, which has over 85,000 clones, 70% to 80% seen once. The sequence came from a human donor in a cohort sampled during active COVID-19. Sequences were obtained from peripheral blood. The V gene is TRBV4-2, the J gene TRBJ1-4; D is ambiguous. The CDR3 spells CASSQDSGTETRVGEKLFF. CDR3 DNA: TGTGCCAGCAGCCAAGACTCTGGAACGGAGACTAGGGTGGGGGAAAAACTGTTTTTT.